This entry lists 21 T cell receptor beta chains sequenced from one sample in a study of blood T cell repertoires in COVID-19. Profiled with immunoSEQ multiplex PCR; TCRdb holds only in-frame clones, not every one. The repertoire consists of 300,000 or so clones, with around 84% occurring once and the leading ten covering about 9.4%. Sequenced: PBMCs or T cells enriched from blood (not recorded which). The receptors were sampled from a woman aged 18 to 35 who had recovered from COVID-19.

The rearrangement joins TRBV30 to TRBJ2-5; 9 bases fit TRBD1. The CDR3 consists of 12 residues. Losses at the gene ends were 7 bases for V and 4 bases for J; bases not matched to a gene: 4. Germline CDR1 reads GTSNPN; CDR2 reads SVGIG (reference sequence). CDR3 bases: TGTGCCTCGGGACAGGGTGGAGAGACCCAGTACTTC. It specifies CASGQGGETQYF.

This rearrangement joins TRBV5-1 to TRBJ1-2; perhaps TRBD1 as D (5 bases). Looked up from germline, CDR1 is SGHRS and CDR2 is YFSETQ. V lost 1 base to trimming and J lost 4 bases, with 11 bases between them. The CDR3 is 14 amino acids. CDR3 loop: CASSLLDSPYGYTF. The DNA of the CDR3 is TGCGCCAGCAGCTTGCTAGACAGTCCCTATGGCTACACCTTC.

The table lists this clone with a count of one. This chain links TRBV18 with TRBJ1-5, with 7 positions matching TRBD1. Germline CDR1 is KGHSH and CDR2 is LQKENI. The CDR3 is made up of 14 amino acids. The ends lost 6 bases at V and 2 bases at J; junction bases unmatched: 4. The CDR3 loop reads CASSLQGRNQPQHF. CDR3 DNA: TGTGCCAGCTCGCTACAGGGGCGCAATCAGCCCCAGCATTTT.

The V gene is TRBV5-1, the J gene TRBJ1-6; D remains ambiguous. V gave up 4 bases and J gave up 9 bases, with 14 bases separating them. CDR3 size: 14 residues. The germline V gene has CDR1 SGHRS and CDR2 YFSETQ. The CDR3 DNA is TGCGCCAGCAGCGAAGGGAGGGCGGGTTCACCCCTCCACTTT. This codes for CASSEGRAGSPLHF.

This rearrangement joins TRBV30 to TRBJ2-1; 8 nucleotides align to TRBD2. Per the germline V gene, CDR1 is GTSNPN and CDR2 is SVGIG (reference sequence). V was pared by 1 base and J by 3 bases, with 8 bases of the junction left unmatched. The CDR3 sequence is 16 residues long. This CDR3 is CAWSAKLAAGYNEQFF. Here the CDR3 DNA reads TGTGCCTGGAGTGCCAAACTAGCGGCTGGCTACAATGAGCAGTTCTTC.

The rearrangement uses TRBV27 and TRBJ1-2, with TRBD1 identical over 7 bases. The CDR3 length is 14 residues. J gave up 4 bases and V 2 bases, and 4 bases lay outside the gene matches. The germline V gene has CDR1 MNHEY and CDR2 SMNVEV (reference sequence). The CDR3 protein is CASSLTGEGYGYTF. DNA of the CDR3: TGTGCCAGCAGTTTAACAGGGGAAGGCTATGGCTACACCTTC.

The gene calls are TRBV30 and TRBJ2-6; 14 nucleotides align to TRBD2. The junction had 11 bases not matched to a gene; V was cut back by 0 bases and J by 1 base. The germline gives CDR1 GTSNPN, CDR2 SVGIG (reference sequence). The CDR3 has 21 residues. The CDR3: CAWSVGAGLAGALSGANVLTF. The CDR3 DNA is TGTGCCTGGAGTGTCGGGGCGGGACTAGCGGGGGCATTATCTGGGGCCAACGTCCTGACTTTC.

This clone turned up a few times. Other DNA sequences in this sample translate to the same CDR3. This rearrangement joins TRBV5-1 to TRBJ1-1; D not resolved. Germline loops: CDR1 SGHRS, CDR2 YFSETQ. The CDR3 length is 12 residues. Trimming pared 2 bases from V and 3 bases from J, leaving 5 bases between. This CDR3 reads CASSFRDTEAFF. DNA for the CDR3: TGCGCCAGCAGCTTTAGAGACACTGAAGCTTTCTTT.

The V and J genes are TRBV12-3 or TRBV12-4 and TRBJ1-1; unclear D gene. The CDR3 has 13 residues. Trimming stripped 6 bases from V and 4 bases from J, with 12 bases between. CDR3 nucleotide sequence: TGTGCCAGCAGAAGAGAATTTGTCACTGAAGCTTTCTTT. Protein: CASRREFVTEAFF.

This clone was seen a handful of times. The V call is TRBV7-2, the J call TRBJ2-5; D unclear. Germline assignment: CDR1 SGHTA and CDR2 FQGNSA. This CDR3 spans 14 amino acids. V shed 2 bases and J shed 4 bases, with 11 bases lying between them. The CDR3 DNA is TGTGCCAGCAGCTTAAGACGACCGGGAGAGACCCAGTACTTC. Translated: CASSLRRPGETQYF.

Comments on this clone: Other DNA variants within this sample encode the same CDR3. The chain combines TRBV5-1 with TRBJ2-1, with D tentatively TRBD1 (5 bases). The germline V and J ends were trimmed by 1 base and 2 bases, with 7 bases remaining between them. CDR3 length: 14 residues. Germline assignment: CDR1 SGHRS and CDR2 YFSETQ. The DNA of the CDR3 is TGCGCCAGCAGCTTGAGGGGAACCTACAATGAGCAGTTCTTC. Translation: CASSLRGTYNEQFF.

This chain connects TRBV5-1 to TRBJ1-1, with 7 bases aligning to TRBD1. The CDR3 length is 16 residues. The germline CDR1 and CDR2 sequences are SGHRS and YFSETQ. Trimming removed 4 bases from V and 4 bases from J; junction bases left unmatched: 13. CDR3 loop: CASSPGTVGRGTEAFF. In DNA form, the CDR3 reads TGCGCCAGCAGCCCTGGGACAGTCGGAAGGGGCACTGAAGCTTTCTTT.

This clone has just a few counts. The V gene is TRBV9, the J gene TRBJ1-1; 7 bases map to TRBD1. V was clipped by 4 bases and J by 11 bases; unmatched bases: 11. In germline, CDR1 is SGDLS, CDR2 YYNGEE. The CDR3 is 13 amino acids. CDR3 protein: CASSPQGGNGAFF. For the CDR3, the DNA is TGTGCCAGCAGCCCCCAGGGGGGAAACGGGGCTTTCTTT.

The CDR3 is CASSPTSGFGTQYF. CDR3 DNA: TGTGCCAGCAGCCCAACTAGCGGGTTTGGGACCCAGTACTTC. The V call is TRBV3-1 (or the pseudogene TRBV3-2), the J call TRBJ2-5; 9 bases are a match to TRBD2. Unmatched junction bases numbered 7, after V lost 4 bases and J lost 7 bases. Germline CDR1 and CDR2: LGHDT and YNNKEL (reference sequence). This CDR3 is built from 14 residues.

The CDR3: CAWSQTVLNSPLHF. CDR3 nucleotide sequence: TGTGCCTGGAGCCAGACAGTTCTAAATTCACCCCTCCACTTT. The rearrangement joins TRBV30 to TRBJ1-6; a weak D match, TRBD1 (5 bases). This CDR3 spans 14 amino acids. The V gene's germline CDR1 is GTSNPN and CDR2 SVGIG (reference sequence). Trimming stripped 3 bases from V and 7 bases from J, with 13 bases between.

About this clone: Sequence at one end of the junction differs from germline and may be a read error. The chain joins TRBV4-1 to TRBJ1-2; D is undetermined. The germline V gene encodes CDR1 MGHRA and CDR2 YSYEKL. This CDR3 has 13 amino acids. The CDR3 bases are TGCGCCAGCAGCCAAGATCTCGACACCCTTTGGGCCTTC. As protein: CASSQDLDTLWAF.

The CDR3 sequence is CASSSEGDWSPLHF. CDR3 coding DNA: TGTGCCAGCAGCTCAGAAGGGGATTGGTCACCCCTCCACTTT. J is TRBJ1-6 and V is TRBV9, with D possibly matching TRBD1 (5 bases). Germline CDR1 and CDR2: SGDLS and YYNGEE. This CDR3 is 14 amino acids long. V lost 4 bases to trimming and J lost 10 bases, with 15 bases between them.

This clone was observed a single time. The chain couples TRBV5-6 to TRBJ1-4, with D possibly matching TRBD1 (6 bases). V was cut by 1 base and J by 8 bases, with 12 bases left in between. The germline V gene encodes CDR1 SGHDT and CDR2 YYEEEE. This CDR3 comprises 14 residues. The chain's CDR3 is CASSLQGSSEKLFF. The DNA of the CDR3 is TGTGCCAGCAGCTTGCAGGGGTCTAGCGAAAAACTGTTTTTT. Full variable domain (rest looked up from reference TRBV5-6 and TRBJ1-4): DAGVTQSPTHLIKTRGQQVTLRCSPKSGHDTVSWYQQALGQGPQFIFQYYEEEERQRGNFPDRFSGHQFPNYSSELNVNALLLGDSALYLCASSLQGSSEKLFFGSGTQLSVL.

The chain joins TRBV19 to TRBJ2-1, with TRBD2 as a possible D gene (5 bases). V lost 6 bases and J lost 4, with 10 bases in between. CDR3 length: 13 amino acids. The V gene's germline CDR1 is LNHDA and CDR2 SQIVND (reference sequence). CDR3 coding DNA: TGTGCCAGTAGCTCGCTAGCTTACAATGAGCAGTTCTTC. Protein sequence: CASSSLAYNEQFF.

V and J are TRBV10-3 and TRBJ2-7; tentative D call: TRBD1 (6 bases). The CDR3 totals 13 residues. V lost 2 bases, J lost 6 bases, and 11 bases lay in between. The germline CDR1 and CDR2 sequences are ENHRY and SYGVKD. The DNA for the CDR3 is TGTGCCATCAGTGAGATCCAGGGGCTCGAGCAGTACTTC. Protein product: CAISEIQGLEQYF.

The gene calls are TRBV2 and TRBJ1-5; tentative D call: TRBD1 (6 bases). V was trimmed by 7 bases and J by 4 bases, leaving 11 bases between them. The CDR3 consists of 13 residues. The germline V gene encodes CDR1 SNHLY and CDR2 FYNNEI. The DNA of the CDR3 is TGTGCCAGCACCAGGACAGATAATCAGCCCCAGCATTTT. It specifies CASTRTDNQPQHF.